This TCR beta chain stems from a study of graft-versus-host responses after intestinal transplantation. Overall study context: Anti-thymocyte globulin induction preceded approximately three years of tacrolimus and steroid maintenance in all recipients. Findings of the study overall: Investigators detected GvH clones in recipient marrow, with some emerging earlier in ileum or blood.

Here immunoSEQ multiplex PCR was the method, and the copy in TCRdb shows in-frame clones only, minus some. The profile shows roughly 120,000 clones, 90% of them singletons. Germline lookup yields CDR1 WSHSY and CDR2 SAAADI. The CDR3 has 12 amino acids. The trim removed 8 bases at V and 4 bases at J, leaving 2 bases unmatched. For this clone: The antigen is undetermined.

The rearrangement joins TRBV10-2 to TRBJ1-5; TRBD1 matches at 7 bases. This TCR was sampled from a human donor who received an intestinal transplant. Sequencing used unstimulated CD4+ T cells sorted from spleen or lymph node cells, obtained before intestinal transplant. CDR3 sequence: CASSTGNQPQHF. The CDR3, as DNA: TGCGCCAGCTCGACAGGGAATCAGCCCCAGCATTTT.